This T cell receptor (beta chain) was retrieved from a study of T cell responses to AZD1222 COVID-19 vaccine. Study background: Samples with a second dose at about 4 or about 12 weeks were pooled together.

This clone was observed a single time. The V gene end was trimmed by 1 base and the J gene end by 6 bases; junction bases not matched to a gene: 3. This CDR3 region has 14 residues. Germline V gives CDR1 LNHDA, CDR2 SQIVND (reference sequence). The protocol was immunoSEQ multiplex PCR, while the TCRdb copy is restricted to in-frame clones and leaves out a portion. The sample holds about 130,000 clones; 94% are singletons and the top ten take 6.6%. J is TRBJ2-7 and V is TRBV19; 10 bases align to TRBD2. Sequenced here: peripheral blood, sampled on day 0 of AZD1222 vaccination. The origin of this receptor is an adult in good health. The CDR3 DNA reads as TGTGCCAGTAGTATAGGGCCTAGCGGGAGCGAGCAGTACTTC. Its protein is CASSIGPSGSEQYF.